The present TCR beta chain was sequenced within a study of Tregs in tolerant kidney transplant recipients. Study at large: Mixed chimerism was transient after nonmyeloablative marrow transplants from related graft donors.

Worth noting for this clone: Its antigen is not known.

The germline CDR1 and CDR2 sequences are SGHNT and YENEEA. This CDR3 contains 12 residues. V lost 4 bases, J lost 6 bases, and 8 bases lay in between. This table comes from immunoSEQ multiplex PCR, and its TCRdb copy is limited to in-frame clones, with some not included. The profile shows about 77,000 clones, 95% to 98% of them singletons. Study findings and constraints: Tregs expanded with activated donor B cells seemed most donor-specific. Validation in larger populations is needed because few patients were studied.

CD4+CD25+CD127- Tregs, CD4+CD25- non-Tregs, CD4 and CD8 cells were sorted. V is TRBV11-3 and J is TRBJ2-3; unclear D gene. The clonotype was recovered from a human donor who received a combined kidney and bone marrow transplant. This material consisted of CD4+ T cells from blood, taken before the transplant. As DNA, the CDR3 is TGTGCCAGCAGCTCCGTCTATGATACGCAGTATTTT. Translation gives CASSSVYDTQYF.